The clone carrying this TCR beta chain came up a few times. TCRdb re-called the 5' RACE reads through MiXCR, storing one row per CDR3 protein. The sample holds approximately 480,000 distinct CDR3 sequences, 15% to 20% seen once. This specimen comes from a study of T-cell memory formation after mild COVID-19. Sequencing input: PBMCs or a T cell subset sorted from them (not recorded which). This receptor was identified in an adult woman who had mild COVID-19 (a few samples of this study predate the infection). Cell type and time point are not known.

CDR3 sequence reads: CASRQPGGYDYEQYF. In nucleotides, the CDR3 is TGCGCCAGCAGGCAACCGGGGGGGTACGACTACGAGCAGTACTTC. The J gene is TRBJ2-7, the V gene TRBV5-1; 8 bases are a match to TRBD2. The ends lost 5 bases at V and 3 bases at J; junction bases unmatched: 10. Germline CDR1 and CDR2: SGHRS and YFSETQ. The CDR3 covers 15 residues.